Listed below are T cell receptor beta chains from one sample, sequenced in a study of siplizumab effects on memory and regulatory T cells. Profiling relied on immunoSEQ multiplex PCR, and the TCRdb table lists in-frame clones only, not all of them. The table records about 52,000 clones, 95% to 97% of them present only once. The sample consisted of naive CD4+ T cells sorted from blood. These receptors came from a human donor in good health. CDR3s include the opening cysteine and the closing phenylalanine or tryptophan. The D gene is left open where the match is weak. Only part of the rows carry a size: once, few, many, or a class if the clone is expanded.

D gene: -; V gene: TRBV28; clone size: -; J gene: TRBJ1-2; CDR3 protein: CASKSPKRSLWDGYTF; CDR3 DNA: TGTGCCAGCAAGAGCCCGAAAAGGTCCTTGTGGGATGGCTACACCTTC
D gene: -; V gene: TRBV18; clone size: -; J gene: TRBJ1-5; CDR3 protein: CASSPTRSNQPQHF; CDR3 DNA: TGTGCCAGCTCACCGACAAGGAGCAATCAGCCCCAGCATTTT
D gene: -; V gene: TRBV19; clone size: -; J gene: TRBJ2-1; CDR3 protein: CASSPPTYNEQFF; CDR3 DNA: TGTGCCAGTAGTCCCCCCACCTACAATGAGCAGTTCTTC
D gene: -; V gene: TRBV5-1; clone size: -; J gene: TRBJ2-5; CDR3 protein: CASSFRETQYF; CDR3 DNA: TGCGCCAGCAGCTTCCGGGAGACCCAGTACTTC
D gene: TRBD1; V gene: TRBV5-1; clone size: -; J gene: TRBJ2-7; CDR3 protein: CASSKYQGASDEQYF; CDR3 DNA: TGCGCCAGCAGCAAGTACCAGGGGGCGAGCGACGAGCAGTACTTC
D gene: TRBD1; V gene: TRBV6-6; clone size: -; J gene: TRBJ2-7; CDR3 protein: CASSYSTQGSPHEQYF; CDR3 DNA: TGTGCCAGCAGTTACTCAACACAGGGGAGCCCTCACGAGCAGTACTTC
D gene: -; V gene: TRBV4-2; clone size: -; J gene: TRBJ2-2; CDR3 protein: CASSQGRGSLGGELFF; CDR3 DNA: TGTGCCAGCAGCCAAGGCAGGGGAAGTCTAGGCGGGGAGCTGTTTTTT
D gene: -; V gene: TRBV9; clone size: -; J gene: TRBJ2-6; CDR3 protein: CASSVALGANVLTF; CDR3 DNA: TGTGCCAGCAGCGTAGCTTTAGGGGCCAACGTCCTGACTTTC
D gene: TRBD2; V gene: TRBV27; clone size: -; J gene: TRBJ2-1; CDR3 protein: CASSLKSARGGWEQFF; CDR3 DNA: TGTGCCAGCAGTTTAAAGTCAGCGCGGGGGGGCTGGGAGCAGTTCTTC
D gene: -; V gene: TRBV27; clone size: -; J gene: TRBJ2-7; CDR3 protein: CASSLGSPTYEQYF; CDR3 DNA: TGTGCCAGCAGTTTGGGGAGTCCTACCTACGAGCAGTACTTC
D gene: -; V gene: TRBV30; clone size: once; J gene: TRBJ2-7; CDR3 protein: CAWSVGGRGSYEQYF; CDR3 DNA: TGTGCCTGGAGTGTAGGGGGGCGGGGTTCCTACGAGCAGTACTTC
D gene: -; V gene: TRBV4-2; clone size: -; J gene: TRBJ2-3; CDR3 protein: CASSRDQPEAPDTQYF; CDR3 DNA: TGTGCCAGCAGCCGAGACCAACCGGAGGCCCCAGATACGCAGTATTTT
D gene: TRBD1; V gene: TRBV28; clone size: -; J gene: TRBJ2-2; CDR3 protein: CASSRPGTGFGELFF; CDR3 DNA: TGTGCCAGCAGCCGTCCCGGGACAGGGTTCGGGGAGCTGTTTTTT
D gene: -; V gene: TRBV7-8; clone size: -; J gene: TRBJ1-3; CDR3 protein: CASSRGAGDPSGNTIYF; CDR3 DNA: TGTGCCAGCAGCCGCGGGGCAGGGGATCCCTCTGGAAACACCATATATTTT
D gene: TRBD1; V gene: TRBV6-4; clone size: -; J gene: TRBJ1-1; CDR3 protein: CASSEGPGGKAFF; CDR3 DNA: TGTGCCAGCAGTGAAGGACCAGGGGGCAAAGCTTTCTTT
D gene: TRBD1; V gene: TRBV30; clone size: -; J gene: TRBJ1-2; CDR3 protein: CAWRRGLGYTF; CDR3 DNA: TGTGCCTGGAGGAGGGGGCTTGGCTACACCTTC
D gene: TRBD2; V gene: TRBV7-2; clone size: -; J gene: TRBJ2-3; CDR3 protein: CASSLRTSGRRTDTQYF; CDR3 DNA: TGTGCCAGCAGCTTAAGGACTAGCGGGAGGCGCACAGATACGCAGTATTTT
D gene: TRBD2; V gene: TRBV4-1; clone size: once; J gene: TRBJ2-3; CDR3 protein: CASGTSGIRDTQYF; CDR3 DNA: TGCGCCAGCGGGACTAGCGGAATCCGGGATACGCAGTATTTT
D gene: -; V gene: TRBV7-2; clone size: -; J gene: TRBJ2-6; CDR3 protein: CASSLVGGRVTSGANVLTF; CDR3 DNA: TGTGCCAGCAGCTTAGTTGGGGGCAGGGTTACCTCTGGGGCCAACGTCCTGACTTTC
D gene: TRBD2; V gene: TRBV9; clone size: -; J gene: TRBJ2-2; CDR3 protein: CASSPLPGREGPGELFF; CDR3 DNA: TGTGCCAGCAGCCCCCTTCCGGGGCGGGAGGGCCCCGGGGAGCTGTTTTTT
D gene: -; V gene: TRBV7-9; clone size: -; J gene: TRBJ2-1; CDR3 protein: CASSQPMNEQFF; CDR3 DNA: TGTGCCAGCAGCCAACCAATGAATGAGCAGTTCTTC
D gene: TRBD1; V gene: TRBV18; clone size: -; J gene: TRBJ2-6; CDR3 protein: CASSLTTGTAPSGANVLTF; CDR3 DNA: TGTGCCAGCTCACTCACAACCGGGACAGCACCGTCTGGGGCCAACGTCCTGACTTTC
D gene: TRBD2; V gene: TRBV7-9; clone size: -; J gene: TRBJ2-2; CDR3 protein: CASSSGLAGAPTGELFF; CDR3 DNA: TGTGCCAGCAGCTCGGGACTAGCGGGAGCGCCCACCGGGGAGCTGTTTTTT
D gene: -; V gene: TRBV30; clone size: -; J gene: TRBJ2-1; CDR3 protein: CAWQNGFRLRDNEQFF; CDR3 DNA: TGTGCCTGGCAGAATGGGTTTCGGTTGAGAGACAATGAGCAGTTCTTC
D gene: TRBD1; V gene: TRBV5-5; clone size: -; J gene: TRBJ2-1; CDR3 protein: CASSPPLLDRRKFF; CDR3 DNA: TGTGCCAGCAGCCCGCCACTATTGGACAGGAGGAAGTTCTTC
D gene: TRBD1; V gene: TRBV5-1; clone size: -; J gene: TRBJ1-4; CDR3 protein: CASSLSGQPNEKLFF; CDR3 DNA: TGCGCCAGCAGCCTTTCGGGACAGCCTAATGAAAAACTGTTTTTT
D gene: -; V gene: TRBV7-8; clone size: -; J gene: TRBJ2-7; CDR3 protein: CASSFSGEHEQYF; CDR3 DNA: TGTGCCAGCAGCTTTTCGGGGGAACACGAGCAGTACTTC
D gene: TRBD1; V gene: TRBV4-1; clone size: -; J gene: TRBJ2-5; CDR3 protein: CASSHLGRGQETQYF; CDR3 DNA: TGCGCCAGCAGCCACCTGGGCAGGGGGCAAGAGACCCAGTACTTC
D gene: -; V gene: TRBV5-1; clone size: -; J gene: TRBJ2-2; CDR3 protein: CASSPNTGELFF; CDR3 DNA: TGCGCCAGCAGCCCCAACACCGGGGAGCTGTTTTTT
D gene: -; V gene: TRBV19; clone size: -; J gene: TRBJ2-2; CDR3 protein: CASRKARDLTGELFF; CDR3 DNA: TGTGCCAGTAGGAAGGCGCGAGACCTTACCGGGGAGCTGTTTTTT
D gene: -; V gene: TRBV28; clone size: -; J gene: TRBJ2-7; CDR3 protein: CASRDDSYSYEQYF; CDR3 DNA: TGTGCCAGCAGGGACGACTCATACTCCTACGAGCAGTACTTC
D gene: TRBD2; V gene: TRBV5-1; clone size: -; J gene: TRBJ2-5; CDR3 protein: CASSLAGTSPETQYF; CDR3 DNA: TGCGCCAGCAGCTTGGCCGGGACTAGTCCAGAGACCCAGTACTTC
D gene: -; V gene: TRBV5-6; clone size: -; J gene: TRBJ2-1; CDR3 protein: CASSLTGFYNEQFF; CDR3 DNA: TGTGCCAGCAGCTTGACCGGATTTTACAATGAGCAGTTCTTC
D gene: -; V gene: TRBV7-6; clone size: -; J gene: TRBJ2-3; CDR3 protein: CASSFRAPGTDTQYF; CDR3 DNA: TGTGCCAGCAGCTTTCGCGCGCCGGGCACAGATACGCAGTATTTT
D gene: TRBD1; V gene: TRBV18; clone size: -; J gene: TRBJ2-3; CDR3 protein: CASSRDRGTDTQYF; CDR3 DNA: TGTGCCAGCTCCCGGGACAGGGGAACAGATACGCAGTATTTT
D gene: -; V gene: TRBV7-2; clone size: -; J gene: TRBJ2-1; CDR3 protein: CASSLDNEQFF; CDR3 DNA: TGTGCCAGCAGTCTGGACAATGAGCAGTTCTTC
D gene: -; V gene: TRBV19; clone size: -; J gene: TRBJ2-7; CDR3 protein: CASSAGRGAYEQYF; CDR3 DNA: TGTGCCTCCTCTGCCGGGAGAGGGGCCTACGAGCAGTACTTC
D gene: -; V gene: TRBV18; clone size: -; J gene: TRBJ2-3; CDR3 protein: CASSPPSGTDTQYF; CDR3 DNA: TGTGCCAGCTCACCTCCGAGTGGCACAGATACGCAGTATTTT
D gene: -; V gene: TRBV7-3; clone size: once; J gene: TRBJ1-1; CDR3 protein: CASSLTGAGTEAFF; CDR3 DNA: TGTGCCAGCAGCTTAACAGGGGCGGGCACTGAAGCTTTCTTT
D gene: -; V gene: TRBV2; clone size: -; J gene: TRBJ2-7; CDR3 protein: CASSIGGYEQYF; CDR3 DNA: TGTGCCAGCAGTATTGGGGGGTACGAGCAGTACTTC
D gene: -; V gene: TRBV5-1; clone size: once; J gene: TRBJ1-4; CDR3 protein: CASSLEGFATNEKLFF; CDR3 DNA: TGCGCCAGCAGCTTGGAAGGTTTTGCAACTAATGAAAAACTGTTTTTT
D gene: -; V gene: TRBV19; clone size: -; J gene: TRBJ1-1; CDR3 protein: CASSIDIRGNTEAFF; CDR3 DNA: TGTGCCAGTAGTATAGATATTCGGGGGAACACTGAAGCTTTCTTT
D gene: -; V gene: TRBV30; clone size: few; J gene: TRBJ1-5; CDR3 protein: CAWSGGRINQPQHF; CDR3 DNA: TGTGCCTGGAGCGGCGGCAGGATTAATCAGCCCCAGCATTTT
D gene: -; V gene: TRBV30; clone size: -; J gene: TRBJ1-5; CDR3 protein: CAWSEAGRVGQPQHF; CDR3 DNA: TGTGCCTGGAGTGAAGCAGGGCGGGTGGGTCAGCCCCAGCATTTT
D gene: -; V gene: TRBV19; clone size: once; J gene: TRBJ2-7; CDR3 protein: CASSIGAGASYEQYF; CDR3 DNA: TGTGCCAGTAGTATCGGGGCAGGGGCATCCTACGAGCAGTACTTC